This passage covers 4 T cell receptor beta chains from one sample sequenced in a study of blood T cell repertoires in COVID-19. Profiling relied on immunoSEQ multiplex PCR, and the TCRdb table lists in-frame clones only, not all of them. The table records around 270,000 clones, 75% to 90% of them present only once. Sequencing was done on a sample of PBMCs or T cells enriched from blood (not recorded which). The receptors were gathered from a woman aged 25-40 years who had recovered from COVID-19.

CDR3 in DNA: TGTGCCAGCAGGGGCACAGGGTTATTCGTCCCAAGCAATCAGCCCCAGCATTTT. This sequence encodes CASRGTGLFVPSNQPQHF. The chain joins TRBV2 to TRBJ1-5; possibly TRBD1 for D (6 bases). The CDR3 spans 18 residues. Germline V CDR1 and CDR2: SNHLY, FYNNEI. Trimming removed 6 bases from V and 1 base from J, with 22 bases in between. The full variable domain, completed using reference TRBV2 and TRBJ1-5, is EPEVTQTPSHQVTQMGQEVILRCVPISNHLYFYWYRQILGQKVEFLVSFYNNEISEKSEIFDDQFSVERPDGSNFTLKIRSTKLEDSAMYFCASRGTGLFVPSNQPQHFGDGTRLSIL.

CDR3 DNA sequence: TGTGCCAGCAGCGCCCGTCGCGGAGTGCGTCTACATGAGCAGTTCTTC. Residues: CASSARRGVRLHEQFF. The rearrangement links TRBV7-2 to TRBJ2-1; no clear D gene. The CDR3 sequence is 16 residues long. V gave up 5 bases and J gave up 8 bases, with 22 bases separating them. Germline CDR1 SGHTA, CDR2 FQGNSA.

This chain joins TRBV12-2 and TRBJ1-5; whether TRBD1, the table's D call, matches the DNA was not checked. TRBV12-2 is labeled a pseudogene. The CDR3 is 14 amino acids. CDR3 protein: CASRPRGGKQPQHF. In nucleotides, the CDR3 is TGTGCAAGTCGCCCAAGGGGTGGGAAACAGCCCCAGCATTTT.

Of note for this clone: Different DNA sequences within this sample yield the same CDR3. J is TRBJ2-1 and V is TRBV5-4; no reliable D call. Trimming left V 0 bases short and J 0 bases short, with 10 bases between. This CDR3 is built from 16 residues. Germline V gene lookup returns CDR1 SGHNT and CDR2 YYREEE (reference sequence). The CDR3 DNA is TGTGCCAGCAGCTTGGGCCTAGGTCGCTCCTACAATGAGCAGTTCTTC. This translates into CASSLGLGRSYNEQFF.